Listed below are T cell receptor beta chains from one sample, sequenced in a study of cytomegalovirus exposure and HLA in healthy donors. The data were produced by immunoSEQ multiplex PCR, yet TCRdb's version contains in-frame clones alone and is incomplete. The table records about 140,000 clones, almost 85% of them present only once. Input material: PBMCs. Receptor source: a woman in her thirties in good health and CMV-seronegative. CDR3s include the opening cysteine and the closing phenylalanine or tryptophan. The order of the fields is V gene, CDR3 protein.

V: TRBV18
CDR3: CASSPNAYRESMNTEAFF

V: TRBV5-5
CDR3: CASSLGGGLIADTQYF

V: TRBV7-6
CDR3: CASSLERDTEAFF

V: TRBV6-5
CDR3: CASSQGPLYGYTF

V: TRBV9
CDR3: CASTETGGENTEAFF

V: TRBV11-2
CDR3: CASSPAGGPGETQYF

V: TRBV7-3
CDR3: CASSLIAGALNEQFF

V: TRBV10-3
CDR3: CAISENIRNYGYTF

V: TRBV6-1
CDR3: CASSASGQGLGYTF

V: TRBV9
CDR3: CASSGGDRGYGYTF

V: TRBV6-5
CDR3: CASSYREVNYGYTF

V: TRBV7-9
CDR3: CASSLAQGAEAFF

V: TRBV29-1
CDR3: CSVRTGITYEQYF

V: TRBV13
CDR3: CASSHTGTLEQETQYF

V: TRBV6-6
CDR3: CASSNRDRGRETQYF

V: TRBV27
CDR3: CASSFFQGQDEKLFF

V: TRBV5-4
CDR3: CASSLRGGAGGYTF

V: TRBV19
CDR3: CASRASGINQPQHF

V: TRBV27
CDR3: CASSLLAGGVVNEQFF

V: TRBV2
CDR3: CASAGLTSTDTQYF

V: TRBV27
CDR3: CASSEYRSGSHNEQFF

V: TRBV19
CDR3: CASRKWDRATGELFF

V: TRBV2
CDR3: CASSDQVNTEAFF

V: TRBV9
CDR3: CASSPPGRTDTQYF

V: TRBV7-8
CDR3: CASSPSGGQNYGYTF

V: TRBV4-2
CDR3: CASQDVGADSGNTIYF

V: TRBV6-5
CDR3: CASSWRGRGSEAFF

V: TRBV7-2
CDR3: CASSLWREEPQHF

V: TRBV5-6
CDR3: CASSLWGDYGYTF

V: TRBV10-3
CDR3: CAISEAGSLSDYGYTF

V: TRBV6-5
CDR3: CASSYDWSGLAFF

V: TRBV28
CDR3: CASSLGGTGAGETQYF

V: TRBV6-6
CDR3: CASSYEGSYEQYF

V: TRBV18
CDR3: CASSPTDGQGQANYGYTF

V: TRBV19
CDR3: CASRPYGISPLHF

V: TRBV4-3
CDR3: CASSQGFRTSGGPGETQYF

V: TRBV5-1
CDR3: CASSFSGGGEKLFF

V: TRBV18
CDR3: CASSPRGRATEAFF